The 6 T cell receptor beta chains below were found in one sample sequenced in a study of blood T cell repertoires in COVID-19. Generated by immunoSEQ multiplex PCR, the TCRdb table keeps only in-frame clones and is missing some. The sample has some 93,000 clones; over 75% are singletons. The sample comprised peripheral blood. The receptors stem from a man aged 55-75 years with acute or convalescent COVID-19.

V gene TRBV3-1 (or the pseudogene TRBV3-2) combines with J gene TRBJ2-7, with D possibly TRBD2 on 5 matching bases. Between the trimmed V and J ends, which lost 4 bases and 0 bases, there was a span of 13 bases. The CDR3 consists of 15 residues. Germline loops: CDR1 LGHDT, CDR2 YNNKEL (reference sequence). The CDR3 loop reads CASSPNGLISYEQYF. The CDR3 nucleotides read TGTGCCAGCAGCCCGAATGGACTCATCTCCTACGAGCAGTACTTC.

The genes are TRBV7-9 and TRBJ1-1; TRBD1 aligns across 7 bases. The length of the CDR3 is 14 residues. Germline trimming cut 5 bases from V and 7 bases from J; bases unmatched to any gene: 10. Germline CDR1 SEHNR, CDR2 FQNEAQ (reference sequence). The CDR3 DNA follows: TGTGCCAGCAGCGCTACAGGGGTTGAGGGTGAAGCTTTCTTT. Translation gives CASSATGVEGEAFF.

The J gene is TRBJ1-1, the V gene TRBV19, with D maybe TRBD1 (5 bases). The germline V gene encodes CDR1 LNHDA and CDR2 SQIVND (reference sequence). V lost 5 bases, J lost 8 bases, and 15 bases lay in between. The CDR3 covers 13 residues. CDR3 sequence: CASSQNHRLEAFF. The CDR3 coding sequence is TGTGCCAGTAGTCAGAATCACAGGTTGGAAGCTTTCTTT.

The chain has TRBV20-1 and TRBJ1-2; 9 positions agree with TRBD1. The V gene end was trimmed by 5 bases and the J gene end by 8 bases; junction bases not matched to a gene: 3. The length of the CDR3 is 11 residues. Germline-derived CDR1 and CDR2 are DFQATT and SNEGSKA (reference sequence). CDR3 protein: CSAGQGTGYTF. The CDR3, as DNA: TGCAGTGCTGGACAGGGGACCGGCTACACCTTC.

The rearrangement uses TRBV7-2 and TRBJ2-5; a weak D match, TRBD2 (6 bases). CDR3 length: 13 amino acids. The V end was cut by 4 bases, the J end by 2 bases, with 8 bases between. Germline CDR1 reads SGHTA; CDR2 reads FQGNSA. CDR3 DNA sequence: TGTGCCAGCAGCTCGGGACTTCAAGAGACCCAGTACTTC. Its protein is CASSSGLQETQYF.

The chain employs TRBV10-3 and TRBJ1-2; tentatively, D is TRBD1 (5 bases). The germline CDR1 and CDR2 sequences are ENHRY and SYGVKD. V lost 3 bases and J 4 bases, leaving 9 bases between the germline ends. The CDR3 runs to 13 residues. CDR3 DNA: TGTGCCATCAGTGACGGGGGAGGCTATGGCTACACCTTC. Translated: CAISDGGGYGYTF.